These 30 T cell receptor beta chains originate from one sample sequenced in a study of blood T cell repertoires in COVID-19 (TCRdb year 2020). Libraries were prepared through the immunoSEQ multiplex PCR assay. TCRdb stores this immuneACCESS table with in-frame sequences only. Part of the clones is absent; in the studies checked, under half of the shortfall reflects unresolved V genes, and no reason is known for the rest. For this sample there are around 320,000 clones; roughly 89% appear just once. Approximately 4% of the sample rests with the top ten. Source material: PBMCs or T cells enriched from blood (not recorded which). All receptors derive from a woman between 18 and 30 years old with acute COVID-19.

The V gene is TRBV28, the J gene TRBJ2-7; D perhaps matches TRBD1 (6 bases). This CDR3 has 14 residues. The germline CDR1 and CDR2 sequences are MDHEN and SYDVKM. V lost 3 bases and J lost 1, with 10 bases in between. The CDR3 DNA is TGTGCCAGCAGTTTTACAGGGCATTCCTACGAGCAGTACTTC. It codes for CASSFTGHSYEQYF.

Only a few counts were recorded for this clone. The chain uses TRBV28 and TRBJ2-7; D is perhaps TRBD2 (6 bases). Germline CDR1 reads MDHEN; CDR2 reads SYDVKM. V shed 11 bases and J shed 4 bases, with 18 bases lying between them. The CDR3 runs to 13 residues. The CDR3 reads CAVREASAYEQYF. The CDR3 region has the DNA TGTGCCGTTCGAGAGGCTAGCGCTTACGAGCAGTACTTC.

This clone occurred once. The genes are TRBV5-8 and TRBJ2-7, with 8 bases fitting TRBD1. CDR1 is SGHTS and CDR2 is YDEGEE in the germline V gene. V shed 2 bases and J 3 bases; nucleotides not matched to a gene: 1. The CDR3 consists of 13 residues. For the CDR3, the DNA is TGTGCCAGCAGCTTCACAGGGGGCTACGAGCAGTACTTC. Translated: CASSFTGGYEQYF.

The V and J genes are TRBV28 and TRBJ1-5; possibly TRBD1 for D (5 bases). Germline V gives CDR1 MDHEN, CDR2 SYDVKM. V was shortened by 2 bases and J by 6 bases, with 17 bases between the two germline ends. The CDR3 totals 16 residues. The CDR3 loop is CASSLPIRELSQPQHF. The CDR3 DNA reads as TGTGCCAGCAGTTTACCTATCAGGGAATTGAGTCAGCCCCAGCATTTT.

J is TRBJ2-2 and V is TRBV5-4; TRBD1 might be the D (5 bases). Germline CDR1 and CDR2: SGHNT and YYREEE (reference sequence). The CDR3 is 17 amino acids. The ends were cut back, 2 bases at V and 2 bases at J, with 16 bases in the middle. CDR3 amino acids: CASSFAGQGPNTGELFF. The CDR3 bases are TGTGCCAGCAGCTTTGCCGGTCAGGGCCCCAACACCGGGGAGCTGTTTTTT. Complete variable domain (other parts from reference TRBV5-4 and TRBJ2-2): ETGVTQSPTHLIKTRGQQVTLRCSSQSGHNTVSWYQQALGQGPQFIFQYYREEENGRGNFPPRFSGLQFPNYSSELNVNALELDDSALYLCASSFAGQGPNTGELFFGEGSRLTVL.

There are a few counts of this clone. The chain carries TRBV19 and TRBJ1-1; 7 bases align to TRBD1. Germline V CDR1 and CDR2: LNHDA, SQIVND (reference sequence). The CDR3 runs 16 residues. After removal of 7 bases from V and 5 bases from J, the junction contained 16 bases not matched to a gene. CDR3 coding DNA: TGTGCCAGTATTCCTAGGCCTCTAACAGGGGTGACTGAAGCTTTCTTT. Translation: CASIPRPLTGVTEAFF.

This sequence joins TRBV29-1 and TRBJ1-5; TRBD1 aligns across 10 bases. Losses at the gene ends were 4 bases for V and 7 bases for J; bases not matched to a gene: 10. Looked up from germline, CDR1 is SQVTM and CDR2 is ANQGSEA. This CDR3 region has 15 residues. The chain's CDR3 is CSVALGTGVWQPQHF. CDR3 in DNA: TGCAGCGTTGCGTTAGGGACAGGGGTATGGCAGCCCCAGCATTTT.

The chain links TRBV5-4 to TRBJ2-5; a weak D match, TRBD2 (6 bases). V was pared by 4 bases and J by 4 bases, with 20 bases between. The CDR3 runs 16 residues. Germline lookup yields CDR1 SGHNT and CDR2 YYREEE (reference sequence). The CDR3 reads CASSPPKEGLPETQYF. The DNA for the CDR3 is TGTGCCAGCAGCCCCCCGAAGGAGGGACTTCCAGAGACCCAGTACTTC.

The genes are TRBV27 and TRBJ1-5; perhaps TRBD1 as D (6 bases). Looked up from germline, CDR1 is MNHEY and CDR2 is SMNVEV (reference sequence). The CDR3 runs 14 residues. V lost 3 bases, J lost 5 bases, and 11 bases lay in between. The CDR3 bases are TGTGCCAGCAGTTTCTCAGGGGCCGATCAGCCCCAGCATTTT. Protein: CASSFSGADQPQHF.

V usage is TRBV10-3 and J usage is TRBJ1-1; D unclear. Germline assignment: CDR1 ENHRY and CDR2 SYGVKD. V lost 7 bases and J lost 4, with 7 bases in between. The length of the CDR3 is 11 residues. The CDR3 DNA reads as TGTGCCATCAACCGGGGCACTGAAGCTTTCTTT. Translating gives CAINRGTEAFF.

As for this clone: Other DNA sequences within the sample encode an identical CDR3. This chain uses TRBV9 with TRBJ1-2; 7 bases line up with TRBD1. Germline lookup yields CDR1 SGDLS and CDR2 YYNGEE. V shed 3 bases, J shed 7 bases, and the junction held 0 bases outside the gene matches. This CDR3 comprises 11 residues. The CDR3 bases are TGTGCCAGCAGCGGACAGGGTGGCTACACCTTC. Its translation is CASSGQGGYTF.

This clone was observed once. The CDR3: CASSLVAGQGDGSDYGYTF. CDR3 bases: TGTGCCAGCAGCTTAGTCGCGGGACAGGGAGATGGTTCGGACTATGGCTACACCTTC. V is TRBV11-2 and J is TRBJ1-2, with 9 bases lining up with TRBD1. The CDR3 has 19 amino acids. The trim removed 1 base at V and 3 bases at J, leaving 15 bases unmatched. Germline CDR1 and CDR2: SGHAT and FQNNGV.

The V call is TRBV13, the J call TRBJ1-6, with 10 bases identical to TRBD1. The CDR3 loop spans 15 amino acids. V lost 6 bases to trimming and J lost 11 bases; unmatched junction nucleotides: 10. Germline CDR1 is PRHDT and CDR2 is FYEKMQ (reference sequence). This chain's CDR3 is CASRSPGQGSPPLHF. CDR3 sequence (DNA): TGTGCCAGCAGAAGTCCGGGACAGGGGAGTCCACCCCTCCACTTT. Complete variable domain (other parts from reference TRBV13 and TRBJ1-6): AAGVIQSPRHLIKEKRETATLKCYPIPRHDTVYWYQQGPGQDPQFLISFYEKMQSDKGSIPDRFSAQQFSDYHSELNMSSLELGDSALYFCASRSPGQGSPPLHFGNGTRLTVT.

This clone has only one observation. The rearrangement uses TRBV29-1 and TRBJ2-3, with TRBD2 identical over 15 bases. Germline values: CDR1 SQVTM, CDR2 ANQGSEA. Unmatched junction bases numbered 8, after V lost 4 bases and J lost 3 bases. The CDR3 is 17 residues long. The CDR3 coding sequence is TGCAGCGTTGCAGGGTCGGGGACTAGCGGGAGGACAGATACGCAGTATTTT. The encoded protein is CSVAGSGTSGRTDTQYF.

The rearrangement joins TRBV21-1 to TRBJ1-2; whether TRBD1, the table's D call, matches the DNA was not checked. TRBV21-1 is recorded as a pseudogene. This CDR3 comprises 15 residues. CDR3 loop: CASSLVDRDYYGYTF. Here the CDR3 DNA reads TGTGCCAGCAGCCTCGTCGACAGGGACTACTATGGCTACACCTTC.

The chain joins TRBV30 to TRBJ1-2, with TRBD1 matching over 9 bases. V was pared by 2 bases and J by 6 bases, with 10 bases of the junction left unmatched. Germline CDR1 reads GTSNPN; CDR2 reads SVGIG (reference sequence). The CDR3 sequence is 15 residues long. The CDR3 DNA follows: TGTGCCTGGAGTTGGGGACAGGGCGATCAGGATGGCTACACCTTC. This sequence encodes CAWSWGQGDQDGYTF.

This sequence joins TRBV19 and TRBJ2-1, with TRBD2 matching 11 bases. The ends lost 5 bases at V and 1 base at J; junction bases unmatched: 7. The CDR3 length is 17 residues. From germline, CDR1 is LNHDA and CDR2 SQIVND (reference sequence). The CDR3 loop reads CASSPYSGRGSYNEQFF. The CDR3 DNA reads TGTGCCAGTAGTCCCTATAGCGGGAGGGGGTCCTACAATGAGCAGTTCTTC.

CDR3 in DNA: TGCGCCAGCAGCGGAATGGGACTAGCGGCTAGCACAGATACGCAGTATTTT. Protein sequence: CASSGMGLAASTDTQYF. The chain recombines TRBV5-1 with TRBJ2-3; 11 bases match TRBD2. Germline-derived CDR1 and CDR2 are SGHRS and YFSETQ. Trimming removed 4 bases from V and 0 bases from J; junction bases left unmatched: 7. The CDR3 runs 17 residues.

The chain links TRBV7-9 to TRBJ1-1; D may be TRBD1 (5 bases). Trimming shortened V by 11 bases and J by 1 base, and 11 bases separated the two germline ends. CDR1 SEHNR and CDR2 FQNEAQ come from the germline V gene (reference sequence). The CDR3 runs 12 residues. CDR3: CAGYRSNTEAFF. In nucleotides, the CDR3 is TGTGCCGGGTACAGGTCGAACACTGAAGCTTTCTTT.

The V call is TRBV25-1, the J call TRBJ1-2, with D possibly being TRBD1 (6 bases). CDR1 and CDR2 (germline): MGHDK, SYGVNS. This CDR3 has 14 residues. The V gene lost 8 bases and the J gene lost 4 bases, with 17 bases spanning the gap. The CDR3 spells CASGRTELPYGYTF. The CDR3 nucleotides are TGTGCCAGCGGTAGGACAGAACTTCCCTATGGCTACACCTTC.

This chain links TRBV20-1 with TRBJ2-7, with D tentatively TRBD2 (6 bases). Germline V gene lookup returns CDR1 DFQATT and CDR2 SNEGSKA (reference sequence). The V end lost 6 bases, the J end lost 8 bases, and 14 bases lay between the germline ends. The CDR3 runs to 11 residues. The CDR3 is CSAPRGSKQYF. CDR3 DNA: TGCAGTGCCCCCCGGGGGAGTAAGCAGTACTTC.

The J gene is TRBJ2-2, the V gene TRBV5-8, with 10 nucleotides matching TRBD1. This CDR3 has 16 residues. Trimming cost V 5 bases and J 4 bases; bases outside gene matches: 8. Germline V CDR1 and CDR2: SGHTS, YDEGEE. CDR3 sequence reads: CASSYPGQGSTGELFF. For the CDR3, the DNA is TGTGCCAGCAGTTATCCGGGACAGGGGAGCACCGGGGAGCTGTTTTTT.

This chain links TRBV5-1 with TRBJ1-4, with 8 bases fitting TRBD1. Per germline, CDR1 SGHRS and CDR2 YFSETQ. With 7 bases clipped from V and 8 bases from J, the junction kept 13 bases outside the gene matches. The CDR3 runs 15 residues. The DNA of the CDR3 is TGCGCCAGCGGGTTTCAGGGGGCCAAAGAGGAAAAACTGTTTTTT. This translates into CASGFQGAKEEKLFF.

This chain connects TRBV5-1 to TRBJ1-4, with 7 nucleotides matching TRBD1. The CDR3 contains 14 residues. In germline, CDR1 is SGHRS, CDR2 YFSETQ. The trim removed 0 bases at V and 7 bases at J, leaving 3 bases unmatched. The chain's CDR3 is CASSLVGGGEKLFF. DNA of the CDR3: TGCGCCAGCAGCTTGGTAGGGGGCGGTGAAAAACTGTTTTTT. Complete variable domain (other parts from reference TRBV5-1 and TRBJ1-4): KAGVTQTPRYLIKTRGQQVTLSCSPISGHRSVSWYQQTPGQGLQFLFEYFSETQRNKGNFPGRFSGRQFSNSRSEMNVSTLELGDSALYLCASSLVGGGEKLFFGSGTQLSVL.

The J gene is TRBJ2-7, the V gene TRBV12-3 or TRBV12-4; D is possibly TRBD2 (6 bases). The V and J ends lost 0 bases and 8 bases respectively, with 11 bases between them. The CDR3 is made up of 13 amino acids. As DNA, the CDR3 is TGTGCCAGCAGTTTAGCGGGGGGTTCCAAGCAGTACTTC. Translated, it gives CASSLAGGSKQYF.

The chain carries TRBV7-9 and TRBJ1-2; no clear D. Germline V gives CDR1 SEHNR, CDR2 FQNEAQ (reference sequence). The CDR3 covers 15 residues. Between the trimmed V and J ends, which lost 3 bases and 1 base, there was a span of 12 bases. The CDR3 sequence: CASSFSLALNYGYTF. The CDR3, as DNA: TGTGCCAGCAGCTTCTCCCTGGCCCTTAACTATGGCTACACCTTC.

The V and J genes are TRBV5-1 and TRBJ2-7; tentative D call: TRBD1 (5 bases). V was pared by 0 bases and J by 3 bases, with 13 bases between. In germline, CDR1 is SGHRS, CDR2 YFSETQ. The CDR3 totals 15 residues. The CDR3 DNA sequence: TGCGCCAGCAGCTTGGAAGGGCAGGGTATCTACGAGCAGTACTTC. Translated: CASSLEGQGIYEQYF.

V is TRBV4-2 and J is TRBJ2-7; possibly TRBD1 for D (5 bases). V dropped 1 base and J dropped 5 bases, with 21 bases sitting between them. Per germline, CDR1 LGHNA and CDR2 YNFKEQ. There are 17 residues in the CDR3. The CDR3 nucleotides read TGTGCCAGCAGCCAAGGTCTATTCCGGCAGGGCATACACGAGCAGTACTTC. Its translation: CASSQGLFRQGIHEQYF.

The chain uses TRBV23-1 and TRBJ1-5, with 8 bases that match TRBD1. TRBV23-1 is an ORF for which the function is uncertain. Trimming at V came to 0 bases and at J to 2 bases, leaving 9 bases not matched to a gene. The CDR3 length is 18 residues. CDR3 sequence (DNA): TGCGCCAGCAGTCAATCGATGGACAGGGTTGGCGGCAATCAGCCCCAGCATTTT. Protein: CASSQSMDRVGGNQPQHF.

The V call is TRBV19, the J call TRBJ2-5, with 7 bases lining up with TRBD2. CDR1 is LNHDA and CDR2 is SQIVND in the germline V gene (reference sequence). The V segment lost 5 bases and the J segment 0 bases; nucleotides outside the gene matches: 6. The CDR3 length is 15 residues. CDR3 residues: CASSSLAEYQETQYF. The DNA for the CDR3 is TGTGCCAGTAGTTCTCTAGCGGAGTACCAAGAGACCCAGTACTTC.